This entry lists 10 T cell receptor beta chains sequenced from one sample in a study of blood T cell repertoires in COVID-19. Profiled with immunoSEQ multiplex PCR; TCRdb holds only in-frame clones, not every one. The sample lists more than 85,000 clones; 88% were seen once. Sequencing was done on a sample of peripheral blood. All receptors derive from a middle-aged man with COVID-19, enrolled during active disease.

This sequence joins TRBV28 and TRBJ1-5; D remains unclear. The length of the CDR3 is 15 residues. Germline assignment: CDR1 MDHEN and CDR2 SYDVKM. The V and J ends lost 3 bases and 2 bases respectively, with 11 bases between them. The CDR3 DNA is TGTGCCAGCAGTTTGGAACAGACGCGCAATCAGCCCCAGCATTTT. This codes for CASSLEQTRNQPQHF.

This clone was counted a few times. The chain couples TRBV7-9 to TRBJ2-2; 10 positions match TRBD1. The V and J ends lost 8 bases and 7 bases, in that order; junction bases with no gene match: 19. Germline V gene data show CDR1 as SEHNR and CDR2 as FQNEAQ (reference sequence). This CDR3 has 18 residues. The DNA for the CDR3 is TGTGCCAGCGGTTCGGAGTTCGGACAGGGGGAAGACATCGGGGAGCTGTTTTTT. This codes for CASGSEFGQGEDIGELFF.

CDR3 region: CASSTTGQAFF. The DNA of the CDR3 is TGTGCCAGCAGCACGACAGGGCAAGCTTTCTTT. The rearrangement uses TRBV2 and TRBJ1-1; the match to TRBD1 covers 7 bases. The CDR3 has 11 residues. Germline V CDR1 and CDR2: SNHLY, FYNNEI. V was pared by 6 bases and J by 9 bases, with 4 bases of the junction left unmatched.

The table lists this clone with a count of one. The chain combines TRBV5-4 with TRBJ1-1; tentative D call: TRBD1 (6 bases). The CDR3 runs 14 residues. CDR1 and CDR2 (germline): SGHNT, YYREEE (reference sequence). V was clipped by 4 bases and J by 4 bases, with 14 bases between them. The DNA for the CDR3 is TGTGCCAGCAGCAACCAGGGGCGAATCACTGAAGCTTTCTTT. It translates to CASSNQGRITEAFF.

The chain uses TRBV2 and TRBJ1-4; D ambiguous. The CDR3 totals 11 residues. Germline assignment: CDR1 SNHLY and CDR2 FYNNEI. With 8 bases removed from V and 7 bases from J, the gap between germline ends came to 8 bases. This chain's CDR3 is CASRRAEKLFF. CDR3 nucleotides: TGTGCCAGCCGGAGGGCTGAAAAACTGTTTTTT.

V is TRBV4-2 and J is TRBJ1-6; TRBD1 matches 7 bases. V dropped 0 bases and J dropped 4; count of bases not matched to a gene: 9. This CDR3 contains 18 residues. CDR1 and CDR2 from the germline V gene are LGHNA and YNFKEQ. CDR3 sequence: CASSQDRLDRVYNSPLHF. DNA for the CDR3: TGTGCCAGCAGCCAAGATCGATTAGACAGGGTGTATAATTCACCCCTCCACTTT.

The chain employs TRBV9 and TRBJ1-1; TRBD1 matches at 8 bases. CDR3 length: 15 amino acids. J lost 5 bases, V lost 4 bases, and 10 bases had no gene match. The V gene's germline CDR1 is SGDLS and CDR2 YYNGEE. CDR3 DNA sequence: TGTGCCAGCAGCCCCATCCAGGGGGCAGGAACTGAAGCTTTCTTT. It codes for CASSPIQGAGTEAFF.

The rearrangement links TRBV10-3 to TRBJ2-1, with D maybe TRBD1 (6 bases). The germline V gene encodes CDR1 ENHRY and CDR2 SYGVKD. The CDR3 consists of 14 residues. Between the trimmed V and J ends, which lost 5 bases and 4 bases, there was a span of 12 bases. CDR3 in amino acids: CAISLKGQYNEQFF. DNA of the CDR3: TGTGCCATCAGTCTTAAAGGACAGTACAATGAGCAGTTCTTC.

The rearrangement joins TRBV18 to TRBJ1-1; 8 bases agree with TRBD1. V lost 4 bases, J lost 1 base, and 2 bases stayed unmatched. Germline V gene sequence: CDR1 KGHSH, CDR2 LQKENI. This CDR3 has 14 residues. The CDR3 DNA reads TGTGCCAGCTCACGACAGGGGACGAACACTGAAGCTTTCTTT. Amino acids: CASSRQGTNTEAFF.

V usage is TRBV6-4 and J usage is TRBJ1-5, with D possibly matching TRBD1 (5 bases). The V end was cut by 5 bases, the J end by 0 bases, with 11 bases between. The germline V gene has CDR1 MRHNA and CDR2 SNTAGT. There are 15 residues in the CDR3. The CDR3 nucleotides are TGTGCCAGCAGTCCTCAGGGAAATAGCAATCAGCCCCAGCATTTT. This gives the protein CASSPQGNSNQPQHF.